These T cell receptor beta chains were read from a single sample in a study of blood T cell repertoires in COVID-19. Profiled with immunoSEQ multiplex PCR; TCRdb holds only in-frame clones, not every one. The sample has under 50,000 clones, roughly nine tenths seen once. Material: peripheral blood. These receptor sequences come from a man between 65 and 79 years old with active COVID-19. Each CDR3 is given with its conserved first and last residue. D genes are given only for firm matches. The size field is filled for only some rows; it gives once, few, many or a size class.

clone_size j_call v_call d_call cdr3_nt cdr3_aa
. TRBJ1-2 TRBV28 TRBD1 TGTGCCAGCAGTTTGAGTTGGACAGGGAACTATGGCTACACCTTC CASSLSWTGNYGYTF
. TRBJ2-7 TRBV20-1 . TGCAGTGCTAGAGGTAGCTACGAGCAGTACTTC CSARGSYEQYF
. TRBJ2-7 TRBV6-5 . TGTGCCAGCAGTTACTCGTCGGACGGGCGGGTCGAGCAGTACTTC CASSYSSDGRVEQYF
. TRBJ1-2 TRBV30 . TGTGCCTGGAGTTTATCACGTAGTCCACATGGCTACACCTTC CAWSLSRSPHGYTF
once TRBJ1-4 TRBV7-6 . TGTGCCAGCAGCTTAGGACCTCAGGGGGAAAAACTGTTTTTT CASSLGPQGEKLFF
medium-sized TRBJ2-1 TRBV7-8 . TGTGCCAGCAGCTTAGCGGGAGTGAATGAGCAGTTCTTC CASSLAGVNEQFF
. TRBJ2-6 TRBV7-9 TRBD1 TGTGCCAGCAGCGGACGGACAGGGCGAAACTCTGGGGCCAACGTCCTGACTTTC CASSGRTGRNSGANVLTF
few TRBJ2-1 TRBV6-2/TRBV6-3 . TGTGCCAGCAGTTTGCGACTAGAGCCCTACAATGAGCAGTTCTTC CASSLRLEPYNEQFF
. TRBJ1-6 TRBV6-5 . TGTGCCAGCAGTTACGACAGCTCCTATAATTCACCCCTCCACTTT CASSYDSSYNSPLHF
. TRBJ2-2 TRBV4-2 TRBD2 TGTGCCAGCAGCCCCTCTTTGTCGGGGGGGCCCGGGGAGCTGTTTTTT CASSPSLSGGPGELFF
once TRBJ2-5 TRBV9 TRBD2 TGTGCCAGCAGCACCCGGACTAGCGGGCAGGGGGACCAGTACTTC CASSTRTSGQGDQYF